Below, 20 T cell receptor beta chains from the same sample are listed, as sequenced in a study of blood T cell repertoires in COVID-19 (dated by TCRdb to the early 2020s). Library preparation employed the immunoSEQ multiplex PCR assay. In its TCRdb copy, this immuneACCESS table keeps in-frame sequences only and misses some clones. Where compared with another copy, unresolved V genes explain less than half of these, and the others have no known cause. A total of roughly 150,000 clones appear in this sample, approximately 88% of them only once. 5% of the sample comes from the top ten. Sequencing was performed on peripheral blood. All receptors come from a human donor in a cohort sampled during active COVID-19.

This rearrangement joins TRBV6-1 to TRBJ2-1; possible D gene TRBD2, 6 bases. Germline CDR1 reads MNHNS; CDR2 reads SASEGT. CDR3 length: 15 amino acids. V lost 2 bases and J 9 bases, leaving 17 bases between the germline ends. The CDR3 spells CASSERTSGSGEQFF. In DNA, the CDR3 is TGTGCCAGCAGTGAACGGACCTCAGGTAGCGGTGAGCAGTTCTTC.

V and J are TRBV11-2 and TRBJ2-7, with 10 bases fitting TRBD1. The trim removed 1 base at V and 6 bases at J, leaving 3 bases unmatched. The CDR3 consists of 14 residues. Per the germline V gene, CDR1 is SGHAT and CDR2 is FQNNGV. The DNA for the CDR3 is TGTGCCAGCAGCTTAGCCGGGACAGGGGTCGAGCAGTACTTC. Amino acid sequence: CASSLAGTGVEQYF.

This chain uses TRBV4-1 with TRBJ1-2; 9 bases agree with TRBD1. CDR1 is MGHRA and CDR2 is YSYEKL in the germline V gene. CDR3 length: 15 residues. V shed 4 bases, J shed 0 bases, and the junction held 3 bases outside the gene matches. In nucleotides, the CDR3 is TGCGCCAGCAGCCTGGGACAGGGAACTAACTATGGCTACACCTTC. It is translated as CASSLGQGTNYGYTF.

In its sample, this clone was seen once. The chain uses TRBV4-1 and TRBJ2-7; the match to TRBD1 covers 7 bases. The CDR3 runs 17 residues. CDR1 is MGHRA and CDR2 is YSYEKL in the germline V gene. The trim removed 0 bases at V and 3 bases at J, leaving 11 bases unmatched. CDR3 residues: CASSQDWGQPGSYEQYF. CDR3 DNA sequence: TGCGCCAGCAGCCAAGATTGGGGACAGCCTGGAAGCTACGAGCAGTACTTC.

The chain combines TRBV5-5 with TRBJ2-7, with 8 bases lining up with TRBD1. The CDR3 sequence is 14 residues long. Trimming removed 3 bases from V and 5 bases from J; junction bases left unmatched: 7. CDR1 is SGHKS and CDR2 is YYEKEE in the germline V gene (reference sequence). Here the CDR3 DNA reads TGTGCCAGCAGCTCTCGGACAGGGTACCACGAGCAGTACTTC. Its protein is CASSSRTGYHEQYF.

This clone was observed a handful of times. The chain employs TRBV2 and TRBJ1-2; the D is unclear. CDR1 is SNHLY, CDR2 FYNNEI, per germline. Trimming pared 3 bases from V and 6 bases from J, leaving 14 bases between. CDR3 size: 14 residues. This chain's CDR3 is CASSDPTRGNGYTF. CDR3 bases: TGTGCCAGCAGTGACCCTACGAGAGGGAATGGCTACACCTTC. Filled out from reference TRBV2 and TRBJ1-2, the complete variable domain reads EPEVTQTPSHQVTQMGQEVILRCVPISNHLYFYWYRQILGQKVEFLVSFYNNEISEKSEIFDDQFSVERPDGSNFTLKIRSTKLEDSAMYFCASSDPTRGNGYTFGSGTRLTVV.

This clone was recorded a few times. This rearrangement joins TRBV3-1 (or the pseudogene TRBV3-2) to TRBJ2-6; TRBD2 aligns across 13 bases. Looked up from germline, CDR1 is LGHDT and CDR2 is YNNKEL (reference sequence). This CDR3 has 18 residues. With V trimmed by 4 bases and J by 2 bases, 5 bases remained unmatched. CDR3 region: CASSPRLAGGPGANVLTF. The CDR3 region has the DNA TGTGCCAGCAGCCCCAGACTAGCGGGGGGTCCTGGGGCCAACGTCCTGACTTTC.

The chain links TRBV19 to TRBJ2-1; D may be TRBD2 (5 bases). Germline CDR1 and CDR2: LNHDA and SQIVND (reference sequence). The CDR3 is 17 residues long. Trimming shortened V by 4 bases and J by 8 bases, and 24 bases separated the two germline ends. This chain's CDR3 is CASSNPGRTRRVYEQFF. CDR3 DNA sequence: TGTGCCAGTAGTAATCCTGGCCGGACCCGGCGGGTCTATGAGCAGTTCTTC. Filled out from reference TRBV19 and TRBJ2-1, the complete variable domain reads DGGITQSPKYLFRKEGQNVTLSCEQNLNHDAMYWYRQDPGQGLRLIYYSQIVNDFQKGDIAEGYSVSREKKESFPLTVTSAQKNPTAFYLCASSNPGRTRRVYEQFFGPGTRLTVL.

The chain joins TRBV5-1 to TRBJ1-2, with D perhaps matching TRBD1 (5 bases). There are 13 residues in the CDR3. CDR1 is SGHRS and CDR2 is YFSETQ in the germline V gene. Trimming cost V 4 bases and J 3 bases, with 10 bases left between them. The CDR3 region is CASSPGGDYGYTF. The CDR3 DNA reads as TGCGCCAGCAGCCCTGGGGGGGACTATGGCTACACCTTC. The full variable domain, its missing parts supplied by reference TRBV5-1 and TRBJ1-2, is KAGVTQTPRYLIKTRGQQVTLSCSPISGHRSVSWYQQTPGQGLQFLFEYFSETQRNKGNFPGRFSGRQFSNSRSEMNVSTLELGDSALYLCASSPGGDYGYTFGSGTRLTVV.

V and J are TRBV24-1 and TRBJ2-1, with a weak D call TRBD1 (7 bases). This CDR3 has 14 amino acids. Germline V CDR1 and CDR2: KGHDR, SFDVKD. Trimming cost V 4 bases and J 9 bases, with 15 bases left between them. In DNA form, the CDR3 reads TGTGCCACCAGTGAACGGGGGAGACAGGGTGAGCAGTTCTTC. As protein: CATSERGRQGEQFF.

The chain joins TRBV7-2 to TRBJ2-2; 9 positions agree with TRBD2. CDR3 length: 16 residues. Germline V CDR1 and CDR2: SGHTA, FQGNSA. Trimming at V came to 1 base and at J to 1 base, leaving 1 base not matched to a gene. CDR3 residues: CASSLGSGGNTGELFF. The CDR3 DNA reads TGTGCCAGCAGCTTAGGTAGCGGGGGGAACACCGGGGAGCTGTTTTTT.

V is TRBV6-6 and J is TRBJ1-1; TRBD1 matches at 9 bases. With V trimmed by 7 bases and J by 0 bases, 9 bases remained unmatched. Per germline, CDR1 MNHNY and CDR2 SVGAGI (reference sequence). This CDR3 spans 16 amino acids. DNA of the CDR3: TGTGCCAGCAAATACCAGGGGGACAGGGTGAACACTGAAGCTTTCTTT. It codes for CASKYQGDRVNTEAFF.

This clone appeared a single time. The rearrangement joins TRBV12-3 or TRBV12-4 to TRBJ1-2, with 8 nucleotides matching TRBD1. This CDR3 region has 13 residues. The V and J ends lost 6 bases and 8 bases, in that order; junction bases with no gene match: 8. DNA for the CDR3: TGTGCCAGCAGACCGACAGGGGTGGCGGGCTACACCTTC. Amino acids: CASRPTGVAGYTF.

This chain joins TRBV7-2 and TRBJ2-5; D remains ambiguous. Trimming stripped 0 bases from V and 0 bases from J, with 2 bases between. CDR1 is SGHTA and CDR2 is FQGNSA in the germline V gene. The CDR3 loop spans 13 amino acids. Written as DNA, the CDR3 is TGTGCCAGCAGCTTAGCCTACCAAGAGACCCAGTACTTC. Protein product: CASSLAYQETQYF.

V is TRBV19 and J is TRBJ1-1; a weak D match, TRBD1 (6 bases). From germline, CDR1 is LNHDA and CDR2 SQIVND (reference sequence). With 2 bases removed from V and 5 bases from J, the gap between germline ends came to 21 bases. CDR3 length equals 17 residues. The CDR3 nucleotides are TGTGCCAGTAGTATAAAAGGGCAGGGGTGGGTTCAAACTGAAGCTTTCTTT. It yields the protein CASSIKGQGWVQTEAFF.

The chain employs TRBV28 and TRBJ1-2, with 9 bases lining up with TRBD1. Germline CDR1 reads MDHEN; CDR2 reads SYDVKM. With 6 bases clipped from V and 0 bases from J, the junction kept 8 bases outside the gene matches. This CDR3 comprises 16 residues. CDR3: CASSRDREVPNYGYTF. For the CDR3, the DNA is TGTGCCAGCAGCCGGGACAGGGAAGTTCCTAACTATGGCTACACCTTC.

The CDR3 sequence: CASSWGGQGGYTF. CDR3 bases: TGTGCCAGCAGCTGGGGCGGTCAGGGTGGCTACACCTTC. The V call is TRBV5-4, the J call TRBJ1-2; possibly TRBD1 for D (5 bases). The CDR3 covers 13 residues. Trimming removed 3 bases at V and 7 bases at J, with 13 bases between. Per germline, CDR1 SGHNT and CDR2 YYREEE (reference sequence).

The gene calls are TRBV20-1 and TRBJ2-5; tentatively, D is TRBD2 (5 bases). The germline gives CDR1 DFQATT, CDR2 SNEGSKA (reference sequence). The V gene lost 3 bases and the J gene lost 2 bases, with 10 bases spanning the gap. The CDR3 runs to 13 residues. The chain's CDR3 is CSASGGGQETQYF. The CDR3 nucleotides are TGCAGTGCTAGTGGTGGAGGACAAGAGACCCAGTACTTC.

The rearrangement links TRBV7-8 to TRBJ2-7; D is possibly TRBD2 (7 bases). Trimming removed 7 bases at V and 5 bases at J, with 21 bases between. CDR3 length: 15 residues. Germline lookup yields CDR1 SGHVS and CDR2 FQNEAQ. The CDR3 coding sequence is TGTGCCAGCACTCCTACCCGGGGGGCCAACGACGAGCAGTACTTC. As protein: CASTPTRGANDEQYF.

J is TRBJ2-7 and V is TRBV9; 8 bases map to TRBD1. Germline assignment: CDR1 SGDLS and CDR2 YYNGEE. This CDR3 has 13 residues. The ends lost 4 bases at V and 3 bases at J; junction bases unmatched: 3. The DNA for the CDR3 is TGTGCCAGCAGCCTCGGACAGGGCTACGAGCAGTACTTC. Translating gives CASSLGQGYEQYF.